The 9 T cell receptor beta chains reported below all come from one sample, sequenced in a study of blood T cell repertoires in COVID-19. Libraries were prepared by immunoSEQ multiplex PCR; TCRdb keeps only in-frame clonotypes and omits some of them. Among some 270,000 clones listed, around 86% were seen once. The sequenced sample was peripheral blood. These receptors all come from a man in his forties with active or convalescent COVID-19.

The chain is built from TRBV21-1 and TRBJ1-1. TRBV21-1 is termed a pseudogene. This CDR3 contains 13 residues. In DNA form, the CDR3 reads TGTGCCAGCACCGTGCGGGGCTGCACTGAAGCTTTCTTT. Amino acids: CASTVRGCTEAFF.

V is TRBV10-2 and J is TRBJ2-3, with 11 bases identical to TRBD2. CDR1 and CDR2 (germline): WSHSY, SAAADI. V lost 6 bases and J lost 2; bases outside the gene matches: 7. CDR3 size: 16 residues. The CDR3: CASRGVLAGATDTQYF. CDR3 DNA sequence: TGCGCCAGCAGGGGAGTACTAGCGGGAGCCACAGATACGCAGTATTTT.

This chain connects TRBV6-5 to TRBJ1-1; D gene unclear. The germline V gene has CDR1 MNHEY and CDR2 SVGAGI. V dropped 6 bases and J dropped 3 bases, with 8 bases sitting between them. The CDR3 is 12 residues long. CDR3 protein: CASRLVYTEAFF. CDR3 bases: TGTGCCAGCAGACTAGTTTACACTGAAGCTTTCTTT.

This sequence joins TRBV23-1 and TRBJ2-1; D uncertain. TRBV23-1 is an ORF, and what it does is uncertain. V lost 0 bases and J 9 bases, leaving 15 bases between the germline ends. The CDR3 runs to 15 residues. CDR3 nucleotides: TGCGCCAGCAGTCAATCATGCACATGCCTTTTTGAGCAGTTCTTC. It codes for CASSQSCTCLFEQFF.

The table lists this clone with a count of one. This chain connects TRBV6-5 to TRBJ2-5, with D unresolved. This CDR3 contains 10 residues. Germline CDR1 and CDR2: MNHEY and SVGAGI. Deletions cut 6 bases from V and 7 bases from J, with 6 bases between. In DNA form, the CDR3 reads TGTGCCAGCAGACAGACGACCCAGTACTTC. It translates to CASRQTTQYF.

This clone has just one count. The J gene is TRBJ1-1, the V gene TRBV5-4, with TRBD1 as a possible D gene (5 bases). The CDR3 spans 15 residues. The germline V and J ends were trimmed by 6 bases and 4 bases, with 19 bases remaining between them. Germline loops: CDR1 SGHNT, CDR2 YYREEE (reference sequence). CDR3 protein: CASTAAGRSTTEAFF. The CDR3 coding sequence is TGTGCCAGCACCGCGGCGGGGCGGTCGACCACTGAAGCTTTCTTT.

The CDR3: CASSQAGLLGSPLHF. In nucleotides, the CDR3 is TGTGCCAGCAGCCAGGCGGGACTCCTGGGTTCACCCCTCCACTTT. The rearrangement links TRBV11-2 to TRBJ1-6, with D maybe TRBD1 (5 bases). Germline CDR1 SGHAT, CDR2 FQNNGV. Deletions cut 5 bases from V and 9 bases from J, with 17 bases between. The CDR3 extends over 15 amino acids.

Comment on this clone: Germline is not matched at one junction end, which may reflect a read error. CDR3 nucleotide sequence: TGTGCCAGCGGTGAGAGCGTTAATTCACCCCTCCACTTT. Translation: CASGESVNSPLHF. V is TRBV6-1 and J is TRBJ1-6; D is undetermined. CDR3 length: 13 amino acids. Germline lookup yields CDR1 MNHNS and CDR2 SASEGT.

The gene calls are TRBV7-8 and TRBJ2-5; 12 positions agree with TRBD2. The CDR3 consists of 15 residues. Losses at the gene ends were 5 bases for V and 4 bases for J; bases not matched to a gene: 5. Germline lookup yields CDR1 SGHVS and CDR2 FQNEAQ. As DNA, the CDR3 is TGTGCCAGCAGCAGACTAGCGGGAGTTCGAGAGACCCAGTACTTC. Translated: CASSRLAGVRETQYF.